These 23 T cell receptor gamma chains were all obtained from the same sample, sequenced in a study of γδ T cells in repeated Plasmodium falciparum infection. TCRdb re-called clones from the multiplex PCR reads using CATT. The sample holds around 27,000 gamma-chain clones, about 1.5% seen once. Vgamma9/Vdelta2+ and Vdelta2-negative gammadelta T cells were flow-sorted from PBMC for bulk sequencing. The specimen was gamma-delta T cells from blood. These TCRs come from a pool of human donors (malaria-infected and uninfected, not separated).

Remarks on this clone: The mismatch at residue 5 between this DNA's translation and the TCRdb protein of a much larger clone likely reflects a read error; the protein shown is translated from the DNA. The sample has other DNA sequences that encode this CDR3 too. CDR3 bases: TGTGCCACCTGGGGTGGAGGGGGTTATAAGAAACTCTTT. Residues: CATWGGGGYKKLF. V is TRGV4 and J is TRGJ1 or TRGJ2. The J gene, absent from TCRdb, was called here by matching the DNA to germline. With 5 bases clipped from V and 6 bases from J, the junction kept 10 bases outside the gene matches. CDR1 EGSTGY and CDR2 YDSYTSSV come from the germline V gene. The CDR3 length is 13 residues.

This clone was recorded at least ten times. TCRdb's protein, taken from a much larger clone, differs from this DNA's translation at residue 11, likely owing to a read error; the protein displayed comes from the DNA. V gene assignment gives TRGV9, but the J gene was left uncalled. Germline CDR1 reads GITISATS; CDR2 reads ISYDGTV (reference sequence). The CDR3 loop spans 13 amino acids. The CDR3 DNA reads as TGTGCCTTGTTCGAGTTGGGCAAAAAAATCGAGGTATTT. This codes for CALFELGKKIEVF.

Of note for this clone: This DNA translates differently at residue 10 from the TCRdb protein, which is that of a much larger clone; a read error is likely, and the protein shown is the DNA's own translation. The chain is built from TRGV2 and TRGJ1 or TRGJ2. Here the J gene came from matching the DNA to germline, since TCRdb omits it. Germline-derived CDR1 and CDR2 are EGSNGY and YDSYNSKV. The CDR3 loop spans 13 amino acids. CDR3 nucleotide sequence: TGTGCCACCTGGGATCGTTCTTATTATAGGAAACTCTTT. It is translated as CATWDRSYYRKLF.

This clone was counted a few times. A far more abundant clone sits one base away, making this likely a read error. Other DNA sequences in this sample translate to the same CDR3. The J gene has no call, while the V gene is TRGV9. Germline V gene sequence: CDR1 GITISATS, CDR2 ISYDGTV (reference sequence). CDR3 length: 17 residues. CDR3 in DNA: TGTGCCTTGTGGGAGCTAAACGGAGAGTTGGGCAAAAAAATCAAGGTATTC. This gives the protein CALWELNGELGKKIKVF.

For this clone: TCRdb shows a much larger clone's protein in place of this DNA's translation, and the two differ at residue 7, likely through a read error; the protein shown is translated from the DNA. The chain is built from TRGV9 and TRGJP. Here the J gene came from matching the DNA to germline, since TCRdb omits it. The CDR3 sequence is 17 residues long. The germline V gene encodes CDR1 GITISATS and CDR2 ISYDGTV (reference sequence). V was pared by 2 bases and J by 7 bases, with 8 bases of the junction left unmatched. Here the CDR3 DNA reads TGTGCCTTGTGGGAGGCATACCAGGAGTTGGGCAAAAAAATCAAGGTATTT. Protein sequence: CALWEAYQELGKKIKVF.

This clone was found many times. TCRdb's protein, taken from a much larger clone, differs from this DNA's translation at residue 11, likely owing to a read error; the protein displayed comes from the DNA. The V segment is TRGV3, and no J call was made. CDR1 VTNTFY and CDR2 YDVSTARD come from the germline V gene (reference sequence). This CDR3 comprises 13 residues. The CDR3 is CATWDSWYYKRLF. Here the CDR3 DNA reads TGTGCCACCTGGGACTCGTGGTATTATAAGAGACTCTTT.

The sample holds many counts of this clone. TCRdb's listed protein matches a much larger clone and diverges from this DNA's translation at residue 6, likely through a read error; the protein shown comes from the DNA. Within the sample, other DNA sequences also encode this same CDR3. The rearrangement joins TRGV9 to TRGJP. As TCRdb names no J gene, one was assigned here on the basis of a DNA match to germline. From germline, CDR1 is GITISATS and CDR2 ISYDGTV (reference sequence). CDR3 length: 17 residues. V lost 2 bases and J lost 7; bases outside the gene matches: 8. The CDR3 loop reads CALWEAPSELGKKIKVF. The CDR3 DNA reads TGTGCCTTGTGGGAGGCGCCCTCGGAGTTGGGCAAAAAAATCAAGGTATTT.

In this sample, this clone turned up many times. The protein recorded in TCRdb matches a much larger clone and deviates from this DNA's translation at residue 5, suggesting a read error; the protein here is obtained by translating the DNA. This chain joins TRGV9 and TRGJP. The V gene's germline CDR1 is GITISATS and CDR2 ISYDGTV (reference sequence). V was pared by 6 bases and J by 7 bases, with 9 bases of the junction left unmatched. The CDR3 is made up of 16 amino acids. CDR3 in DNA: TGTGCCTTGTGGATACCCGGCGAGTTGGGCAAAAAAATCAAGGTATTT. This codes for CALWIPGELGKKIKVF.

This clone was recorded a few times. This likely came from a read error, as a far larger clone is one base away. The limits of the CDR3 on the DNA are not certain, so only TCRdb's listed CDR3 is given. The V gene is listed as TRGV3; no J gene was called. Per germline, CDR1 VTNTFY and CDR2 YDVSTARD (reference sequence). Inclusive of both ends, the CDR3 amounts to 30 amino acids. CDR3: CATWDTIIRNSLAVEQHLLSQVSIGRIQHF.

To note about this clone: TCRdb's protein, taken from a much larger clone, differs from this DNA's translation at residue 15, likely owing to a read error; the protein displayed comes from the DNA. The J gene is TRGJP, the V gene TRGV9. The J gene, left out of TCRdb, was set here by checking the DNA against germline. CDR1 GITISATS and CDR2 ISYDGTV come from the germline V gene (reference sequence). This CDR3 comprises 19 residues. This CDR3 is CALWEVDPPGELGKEIKVF. CDR3 DNA sequence: TGTGCCTTGTGGGAGGTTGACCCCCCTGGGGAGTTGGGCAAAGAAATCAAGGTATTT.

As concerns this clone: This likely came from a read error, as a far larger clone is one base away. Other DNA sequences in the sample encode the same CDR3. The chain joins TRGV9 to TRGJP. No J gene was available from TCRdb, and it was assigned here by a germline match of the DNA. This CDR3 is 20 amino acids long. In germline, CDR1 is GITISATS, CDR2 ISYDGTV (reference sequence). The CDR3 bases are TGTGCCTTGTGGGAGGTCTGGTCTCTATTAGGAGAGTTAGGCAAAAAAATCAAGGTATTT. This encodes CALWEVWSLLGELGKKIKVF.

The table lists this clone with many counts. CDR3 DNA: TGTGCCTTGTGGGAGGTGCCCAATTCTCTTTATTATAAGAAACTCTTT. Amino acids: CALWEVPNSLYYKKLF. The chain couples TRGV9 to TRGJ1 or TRGJ2. Matching the DNA to germline supplied the J gene, which TCRdb does not give. CDR1 GITISATS and CDR2 ISYDGTV come from the germline V gene (reference sequence). With 0 bases clipped from V and 3 bases from J, the junction kept 11 bases outside the gene matches. The CDR3 totals 16 residues.

This clone has ten or more counts. The protein in TCRdb stems from a much larger clone and differs at residue 6 from this DNA's translation, likely a read error; here the protein is translated from the DNA. The CDR3 DNA reads as TGTGCCTTGTGGGAGATGTCCATCCAATATTATAAGAAACTCTTT. It is translated as CALWEMSIQYYKKLF. The chain carries TRGV9 and TRGJ1 or TRGJ2. Matching the DNA to germline supplied the J gene, which TCRdb does not give. Germline V CDR1 and CDR2: GITISATS, ISYDGTV (reference sequence). V trimming: 3 bases; J trimming: 4 bases; junction bases outside the gene matches: 12. The CDR3 sequence is 15 residues long.

To note about this clone: This likely reflects a read error, since a far larger clone is one base away. The sample carries other DNA sequences with the same CDR3. The rearrangement uses TRGV9 and TRGJ1 or TRGJ2. Here the J gene was assigned by germline matching of the DNA, as TCRdb has none. This CDR3 is 14 amino acids long. In germline, CDR1 is GITISATS, CDR2 ISYDGTV (reference sequence). CDR3 nucleotide sequence: TGTGCCTTGTGGGAGCCGGAGGATTACTATAAGAAACTCTTT. Protein: CALWEPEDYYKKLF.

Comments on this clone: TCRdb's listed protein matches a much larger clone and diverges from this DNA's translation at residue 6, likely through a read error; the protein shown comes from the DNA. The J gene is TRGJ1 or TRGJ2, the V gene TRGV2. V dropped 2 bases and J dropped 2; count of bases not matched to a gene: 6. Germline CDR1 EGSNGY, CDR2 YDSYNSKV. The CDR3 has 14 amino acids. CDR3 in DNA: TGTGCCACCTGGGACGTGTTCTATTATTATAAGAAACTCTTT. Translation gives CATWDVFYYYKKLF.

This clone was counted many times. Translating this DNA gives a protein that differs at residue 8 from the TCRdb one, which belongs to a much larger clone; a read error is likely, and the protein shown is this translation. The chain combines TRGV8 with TRGJ1 or TRGJ2. As TCRdb names no J gene, one was assigned here on the basis of a DNA match to germline. Unmatched junction bases numbered 8, after V lost 1 base and J lost 5 bases. Germline-derived CDR1 and CDR2 are VENAVY and YDSYNSRV. The CDR3 has 14 amino acids. The CDR3 DNA sequence: TGTGCCACCTGGGATAGAAGCCGTGATTATAAGAAACTCTTT. Amino acids: CATWDRSRDYKKLF.

This clone showed up just a few times. The protein TCRdb lists belongs to a much larger clone and differs from this DNA's translation at residue 5, which points to a read error; the protein shown is made from the DNA. The chain uses TRGV9 and TRGJ1 or TRGJ2. The J gene, left out of TCRdb, was set here by checking the DNA against germline. CDR1 GITISATS and CDR2 ISYDGTV come from the germline V gene (reference sequence). The ends lost 11 bases at V and 0 bases at J; junction bases unmatched: 13. CDR3 length: 14 residues. CDR3 loop: CASIAPKNYYKKLF. In nucleotides, the CDR3 is TGTGCCTCGATAGCCCCCAAGAATTATTATAAGAAACTCTTT.

The table lists this clone with a few counts. The TCRdb protein, from a much larger clone, departs from this DNA's translation at residue 4, likely by read error; the protein shown derives from the DNA. V gene TRGV9 combines with J gene TRGJ1 or TRGJ2. TCRdb gives no J gene; it was assigned here by matching the DNA to germline. The germline V gene encodes CDR1 GITISATS and CDR2 ISYDGTV (reference sequence). The length of the CDR3 is 17 residues. CDR3 sequence (DNA): TGTGCCTTGCGGGAGGTGCGGGGTCAATCAGCCTCTGATAAGAAACTCTTT. Its translation is CALREVRGQSASDKKLF.

This clone has just a few counts. This DNA's translation and the protein TCRdb lists, from a much larger clone, do not match at residue 7, likely due to a read error; the protein shown is translated from the DNA. V is TRGV4 and J is TRGJ1 or TRGJ2. Per germline, CDR1 EGSTGY and CDR2 YDSYTSSV. V gave up 1 base and J gave up 6 bases; unmatched junction bases: 6. CDR3 length: 13 amino acids. In DNA form, the CDR3 reads TGTGCCACCTGGGATGGACGCCCTTATAAGAAACTCTTT. This sequence encodes CATWDGRPYKKLF.

This clone was observed a handful of times. The protein recorded in TCRdb matches a much larger clone and deviates from this DNA's translation at residue 3, suggesting a read error; the protein here is obtained by translating the DNA. The V call is TRGV9, the J call TRGJ1 or TRGJ2. The J gene, absent from TCRdb, was called here by matching the DNA to germline. This CDR3 region has 13 residues. CDR1 is GITISATS, CDR2 ISYDGTV, per germline (reference sequence). The CDR3 sequence is CASWESHYYKKLF. CDR3 nucleotide sequence: TGTGCCTCGTGGGAGTCACATTATTATAAGAAACTCTTT.

This clone occurred many times. This is likely an artifact of a read error, given a far larger clone one base away. Other DNA sequences within the sample encode an identical CDR3. The rearrangement links TRGV9 to TRGJP1. TCRdb is silent on the J gene; assignment here came from matching the DNA to germline. The CDR3 spans 12 residues. The germline CDR1 and CDR2 sequences are GITISATS and ISYDGTV (reference sequence). The CDR3: CALWEPSGFKIF. CDR3 DNA sequence: TGTGCCCTGTGGGAGCCCAGTGGGTTCAAGATATTT.

Many counts were recorded for this clone. Possible read error: a much larger clone is one base away. The CDR3 sequence is CATWEGYKKLF. CDR3 bases: TGTGCCACCTGGGAAGGATATAAGAAACTCTTT. This chain joins TRGV3 and TRGJ1 or TRGJ2. After removal of 4 bases from V and 7 bases from J, the junction contained 4 bases not matched to a gene. Germline assignment: CDR1 VTNTFY and CDR2 YDVSTARD (reference sequence). The CDR3 has 11 residues.

This clone was found many times. The protein TCRdb lists belongs to a much larger clone and differs from this DNA's translation at residue 15, which points to a read error; the protein shown is made from the DNA. The V gene is listed as TRGV9; no J gene was called. CDR1 and CDR2 (germline): GITISATS, ISYDGTV (reference sequence). This CDR3 has 17 amino acids. The CDR3 sequence is CALWEPIQELGKKIEVF. In DNA, the CDR3 is TGTGCCTTGTGGGAGCCTATACAAGAGTTGGGCAAAAAAATCGAGGTATTT.